The clone carrying this T cell receptor beta chain was recorded a few times. Its antigen is not known. Each CDR3 protein gets one entry after TCRdb re-called the 5' RACE reads with MiXCR. This sample has around 570,000 distinct CDR3 sequences, with just under 10% found just once. This entry comes from a study of identical twins. With no exceptions, donors were healthy Caucasians. Study results and limitations: Carriage of fewer insertions was seen in abundant cord blood beta clonotypes, whereas memory repertoires showed none.

Germline V lookup: CDR1 SGDLS, CDR2 YYNGEE. The CDR3 is made up of 15 amino acids. Trimming cost V 0 bases and J 4 bases, with 13 bases left between them. The same data also went into a second study, on yellow fever vaccine responses in identical twins.

Specimen: PBMCs. This chain links TRBV9 with TRBJ1-1, with a tentative D call TRBD1 (5 bases). The TCR comes from a woman between 18 and 29 years old in good health. The CDR3 is CASSVGEGPGTEAFF. The CDR3 nucleotides read TGTGCCAGCAGCGTAGGGGAGGGGCCGGGCACTGAAGCTTTCTTT.